The rows below give T cell receptor beta chains drawn from one sample of a study of blood T cell repertoires in COVID-19. Libraries were prepared by immunoSEQ multiplex PCR; TCRdb keeps only in-frame clonotypes and omits some of them. The table has hundreds of thousands of clones, about 86% seen once. Specimen: peripheral blood. These receptors originate from a man older than 75 with acute or convalescent COVID-19. Each CDR3 is given with its conserved first and last residue. Only part of the rows carry a size: once, few, many, or a class if the clone is expanded.

clone_size j_call v_call cdr3_aa
once TRBJ2-3 TRBV4-1 CASSHALPDTQYF
. TRBJ2-1 TRBV6-4 CANDGLPPLYYNEQFF
. TRBJ2-1 TRBV2 CASGPIRFSYNEQFF
. TRBJ2-4 TRBV2 CASSEARIAKNIQYF
. TRBJ1-1 TRBV6-6 CASSSPTGMNTEAFF
once TRBJ1-2 TRBV29-1 CSVEGGDLFGYTF
. TRBJ1-3 TRBV5-1 CASSSRTGPSGNTIYF
. TRBJ2-7 TRBV24-1 CATSDLHFPTYSGRTYEQYF
. TRBJ2-7 TRBV11-2 CASSRQGNEQYF
. TRBJ1-4 TRBV24-1 CATSASGQLNEKLFF
. TRBJ2-1 TRBV9 CASSVLHGQGDNEQFF
few TRBJ1-1 TRBV18 CASSPRVDSGPEAFF
once TRBJ2-5 TRBV19 CASRPTSGASETQYF